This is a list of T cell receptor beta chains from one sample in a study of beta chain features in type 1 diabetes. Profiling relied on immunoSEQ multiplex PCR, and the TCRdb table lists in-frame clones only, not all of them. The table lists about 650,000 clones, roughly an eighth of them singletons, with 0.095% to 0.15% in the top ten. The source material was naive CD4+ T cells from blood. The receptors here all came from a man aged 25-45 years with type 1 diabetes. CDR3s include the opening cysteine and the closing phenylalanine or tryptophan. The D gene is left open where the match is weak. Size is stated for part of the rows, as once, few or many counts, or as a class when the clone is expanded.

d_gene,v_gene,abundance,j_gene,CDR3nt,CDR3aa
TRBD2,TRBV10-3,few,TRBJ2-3,TGTGCCATCAGGACTAGCGCAGATACGCAGTATTTT,CAIRTSADTQYF
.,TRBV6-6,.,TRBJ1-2,TGTGCCAGCAGTTGGACAGAAAACTATGGCTACACCTTC,CASSWTENYGYTF
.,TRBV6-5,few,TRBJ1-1,TGTGCCAGCAGCGACACCATGAACACTGAAGCTTTCTTT,CASSDTMNTEAFF
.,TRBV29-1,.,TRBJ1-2,TGCAGCGTCGACAGAGGATCGGACTATGGCTACACCTTC,CSVDRGSDYGYTF
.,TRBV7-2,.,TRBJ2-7,TGTGCCAGCAGCGTGAGCTCCTACGAGCAGTACTTC,CASSVSSYEQYF
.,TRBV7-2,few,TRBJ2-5,TGTGCCAGCAGCTTTAACGCTGGGGGTCTAATCGAGACCCAGTACTTC,CASSFNAGGLIETQYF
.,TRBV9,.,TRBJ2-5,TGTGCCAGCAGCGTAGCAAGCGGACCCCAAGAGACCCAGTACTTC,CASSVASGPQETQYF
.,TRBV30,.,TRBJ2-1,TGTGCCTGGAGTGTACTAGGAACAGGGCGGAATGAGCAGTTCTTC,CAWSVLGTGRNEQFF
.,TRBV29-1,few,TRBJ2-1,TGCAGCGTGCCCCCCCGCTTGACCTTGCTTAATGAGCAGTTCTTC,CSVPPRLTLLNEQFF
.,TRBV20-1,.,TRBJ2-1,TGCAGTGCTGCTAACCTAGGGCAGTTCTTC,CSAANLGQFF
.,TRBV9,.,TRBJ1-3,TGTGCCAGCAGCCATGTTAGCTCTGGAAACACCATATATTTT,CASSHVSSGNTIYF
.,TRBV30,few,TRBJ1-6,TGTGCCTGGAGCGCAATTACACAGAATTCACCCCTCCACTTT,CAWSAITQNSPLHF
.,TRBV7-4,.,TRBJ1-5,TGTGCCAGCAGTTATGAGGAGGTAAGCAATCAGCCCCAGCATTTT,CASSYEEVSNQPQHF
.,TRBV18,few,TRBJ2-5,TGTGCCAGCTCACCACGCCCGGACGTAGTAGGAGAGACCCAGTACTTC,CASSPRPDVVGETQYF
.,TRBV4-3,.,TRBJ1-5,TGCGCCAGCAGCCAAGGAGAGGGACAGCCCCAGCATTTT,CASSQGEGQPQHF
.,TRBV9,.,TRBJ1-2,TGTGCCAGCAGCGTAGGGCAGGGAGGAGACTATGGCTACACCTTC,CASSVGQGGDYGYTF
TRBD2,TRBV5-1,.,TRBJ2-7,TGCGCCAGCAGCTCTTCGGGAGGGAGCTCCTACGAGCAGTACTTC,CASSSSGGSSYEQYF
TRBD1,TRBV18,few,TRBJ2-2,TGTGCCAGCTCACCAGGGACAGACATCACCGGGGAGCTGTTTTTT,CASSPGTDITGELFF
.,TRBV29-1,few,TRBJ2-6,TGCAGCGAATGGAGGCGCTCTGGGGCCAACGTCCTGACTTTC,CSEWRRSGANVLTF
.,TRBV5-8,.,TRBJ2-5,TGTGCCAGCAGCTTGTCGCAGGGAAGGGAGACCCAGTACTTC,CASSLSQGRETQYF
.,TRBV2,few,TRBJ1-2,TGTGCCAGCAGTGAAGCAAGGGTAAAGGGGACCTTC,CASSEARVKGTF
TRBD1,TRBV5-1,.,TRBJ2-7,TGCGCCAGCAGCCCCTCTTCGGGGACAGGCCAGCGGGAGCAGTACTTC,CASSPSSGTGQREQYF
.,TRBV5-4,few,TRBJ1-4,TGTGCCAGCAGCTCCCGAGGTACCAATGAAAAACTGTTTTTT,CASSSRGTNEKLFF
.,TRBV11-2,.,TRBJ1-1,TGTGCCAGCAGCTTAGACAGATTCAGTGAAGCTTTCTTT,CASSLDRFSEAFF
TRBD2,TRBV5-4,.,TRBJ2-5,TGTGCCAGCAGCGTCCTAGCGGGGGCAGAGACCCAGTACTTC,CASSVLAGAETQYF
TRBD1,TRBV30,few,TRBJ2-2,TGTGCCTGGAGTGGACAGGGGGTCACCGGGGAGCTGTTTTTT,CAWSGQGVTGELFF
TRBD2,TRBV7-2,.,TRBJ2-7,TGTGCCAGCAGCTTAGGACTAGCCTCCTACGAGCAGTACTTC,CASSLGLASYEQYF
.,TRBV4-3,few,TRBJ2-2,TGCGCCAGCAGCCAAGAATCAGACACCGGGGAGCTGTTTTTT,CASSQESDTGELFF
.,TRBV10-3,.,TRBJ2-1,TGTGCCATCAGTGGGACAGTGGAGAAGTACAATGAGCAGTTCTTC,CAISGTVEKYNEQFF
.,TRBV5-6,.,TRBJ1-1,TGTGCCAGCAGCTTGTATCCGGGCACTGAAGCTTTCTTT,CASSLYPGTEAFF
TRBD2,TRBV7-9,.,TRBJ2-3,TGTGCCAGCAGCTCCAAGACGAGCGGGGGGACAGATACGCAGTATTTT,CASSSKTSGGTDTQYF
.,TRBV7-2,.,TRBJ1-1,TGTGCCAGCAGCTTAGGAGGAGGGTCTGAAGCTTTCTTT,CASSLGGGSEAFF
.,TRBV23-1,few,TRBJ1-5,TGCGCCAGCAGTCAATCATCAGGATGCAATCAGCCCCAGCATTTT,CASSQSSGCNQPQHF
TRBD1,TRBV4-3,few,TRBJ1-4,TGCGCCAGCAGCCAAGATTCTTATGGACAGGGGACCGAAAAACTGTTTTTT,CASSQDSYGQGTEKLFF
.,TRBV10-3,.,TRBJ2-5,TGTGCCATCAGTGAGTCGTTTCAGGGAGAGACCCAGTACTTC,CAISESFQGETQYF
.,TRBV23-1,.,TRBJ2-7,TGCGCCACCCCCTGCGGCAGGGGGGGGAGCGAGCAGTACTTC,CATPCGRGGSEQYF
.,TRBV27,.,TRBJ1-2,TGTGCCAGCAGTTCGATACGTCTTGAGGGCTACACCTTC,CASSSIRLEGYTF
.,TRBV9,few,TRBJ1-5,TGTGCCAGCAGCGCACGGGGAGGTGGACAGCCCCAGCATTTT,CASSARGGGQPQHF
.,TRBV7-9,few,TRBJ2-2,TGTGCCAGGGGACCACAGACGAACACCGGGGAGCTGTTTTTT,CARGPQTNTGELFF
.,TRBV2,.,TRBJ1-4,TGTGCCAGCAAAGAGAATGAAAAACTGTTTTTT,CASKENEKLFF